This T cell receptor beta chain was identified during a study of CD8 T cells in Susac syndrome. RNA in amounts of about 0.5 to 1 ug was reverse transcribed with random hexamers. Multiplex immunoSEQ PCR targeted 54 Vbeta and 13 Jbeta TCR beta segments. Via MiXCR, TCRdb re-called the immunoSEQ multiplex PCR reads, giving one row per CDR3 protein. The repertoire holds fewer than 350,000 distinct CDR3 sequences, with approximately 90% as singletons. CD8+ and CD4+ T cells from blood underwent TCR beta sequencing, which was carried out in a high-throughput format. Treatment-naive patients with stable or active relapsing-remitting disease served as multiple sclerosis controls. General study results and limits: The study acknowledged a relatively small number of individuals in its TCR sequencing and HLA analysis.

As for this clonotype: Its matching antigen is unknown.

With 2 bases removed from V and 6 bases from J, the gap between germline ends came to 11 bases. Germline V gives CDR1 MNHEY, CDR2 SVGEGT. The CDR3 is made up of 13 amino acids. This TCR came from a human donor with multiple sclerosis. The chain couples TRBV6-2 or TRBV6-3 to TRBJ2-7, with D tentatively TRBD1 (6 bases). Sequencing was carried out using CD8+ T cells from PBMCs. CDR3 sequence reads: CASSYGRGSEQYF. The CDR3 coding sequence is TGTGCCAGCAGTTACGGCAGGGGATCCGAGCAGTACTTC.